Ten or more counts support the clone carrying this T cell receptor (beta chain). The entry originates in a study of spatial heterogeneity in lung cancer. Study-wide background: Where available, sequencing covered follow-up PBMC samples, taken at a median of roughly two years after resection. Detection consistently captured more beta-chain sequences than alpha-chain sequences.

The CDR3 contains 17 residues. V lost 2 bases, J lost 2 bases, and 10 bases stayed unmatched. The germline gives CDR1 MNHEY, CDR2 SVGEGT. Regarding time point: blood at routine non-recurrence follow-up after resection. Researchers sequenced whole RNA taken from tumor, nontumor lung or frozen PBMC without sorting. From the 5' RACE reads, TCRdb called clonotypes with MiXCR, one entry per CDR3 protein. This table has about 47,000 distinct CDR3 sequences, around 11% appearing once. This receptor was identified in a male donor with early-stage non-small cell lung cancer. The chain has TRBV6-2 or TRBV6-3 and TRBJ2-7; 9 nucleotides match TRBD1. This specimen was PBMCs, taken at follow-up. CDR3: CASSYPSQGAMTYEQYF. In DNA, the CDR3 is TGTGCCAGCAGTTACCCATCACAGGGGGCCATGACCTACGAGCAGTACTTC.